The TCR beta chain under discussion was sequenced for a study of shared clonotypes between healthy human individuals. Study-wide context: Three CD4 naive, three CD4 memory, two CD8 naive and one CD8 memory plate were used per donor.

Positive CCR7 selection of CD45RO-negative cells yielded the naive CD8 cells, and terminally differentiated effector memory CD45RA+ cells were excluded. Every subset's genomic DNA went evenly onto several immunoSEQ plates. Sequenced by immunoSEQ multiplex PCR; TCRdb stores in-frame clones only, minus some. Of nearly 2 million clones listed, 85% to 95% are singletons. Specimen: naive CD8+ T cells sorted from blood. The source of this sequence is a man aged 18 to 29 in good health.

Here the CDR3 reads CASSIKGNYEQYF. The CDR3, as DNA: TGTGCCAGCAGCATAAAAGGGAACTACGAGCAGTACTTC. The chain employs TRBV5-5 and TRBJ2-7; D is uncertain. CDR3 length: 13 residues. Per germline, CDR1 SGHKS and CDR2 YYEKEE (reference sequence). Trimming took off 4 bases at V and 3 bases at J, with 11 bases between the two ends.